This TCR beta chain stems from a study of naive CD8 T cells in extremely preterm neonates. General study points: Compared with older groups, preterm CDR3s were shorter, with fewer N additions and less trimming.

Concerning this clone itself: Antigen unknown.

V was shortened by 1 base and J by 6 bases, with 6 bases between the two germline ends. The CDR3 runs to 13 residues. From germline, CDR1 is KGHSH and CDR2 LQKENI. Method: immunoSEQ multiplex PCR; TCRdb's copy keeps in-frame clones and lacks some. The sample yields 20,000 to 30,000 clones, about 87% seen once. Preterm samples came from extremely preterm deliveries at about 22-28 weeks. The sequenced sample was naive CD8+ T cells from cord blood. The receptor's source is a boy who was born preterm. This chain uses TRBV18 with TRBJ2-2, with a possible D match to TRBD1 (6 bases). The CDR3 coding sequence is TGTGCCAGCTCACCACAGGGGGCCGGGGAGCTGTTTTTT. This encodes CASSPQGAGELFF. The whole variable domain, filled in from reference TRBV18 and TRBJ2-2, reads NAGVMQNPRHLVRRRGQEARLRCSPMKGHSHVYWYRQLPEEGLKFMVYLQKENIIDESGMPKERFSAEFPKEGPSILRIQQVVRGDSAAYFCASSPQGAGELFFGEGSRLTVL.